This T cell receptor beta chain was identified in a study of shared clonotypes between healthy human individuals (TCRdb year 2020). With regard to the full study: The cohort included three men and two women between 18 and 49 years of age. For each donor, three plates each were used for CD4 naive and CD4 memory, two plates were used for CD8 naive, and one plate was used for CD8 memory. The study deeply sequenced blood TCR repertoires of several healthy adults to estimate repertoire size and the extent of clonotype sharing between individuals. To increase sequencing depth and limit assay-specific biases, different laboratories used diverse techniques to prepare libraries and sequence TCR repertoires. Between about 0.94 and 8.9 billion PBMCs per donor were obtained by leukapheresis. The paper as a whole reports these results and caveats: Sampling was restricted to blood, and TCR repertoires in tissues likely differ from the TCR repertoires found in blood. The genetic and exposure-history diversity represented was limited by the small number of donors. Compared with non-shared clonotypes, clonotypes shared by all four sorted-subset donors had higher generation probabilities. Pairwise subsampling indicated that sequencing depth was expected to affect the degree of clonotype sharing among donors. Larger estimated clonotype richness was generally found for naive subsets than for memory subsets. Rarefaction of sorted-subset datasets indicated incomplete sequencing despite the large sequencing depth. Sharing across several donors was observed for roughly 5.4% of naive CD4, over 3% of naive CD8, 2% to 2.5% of memory CD4, and over 0.3% of memory CD8 clonotypes.

Trimming costs V 0 bases and J 8 bases, and their ends lie 8 bases apart. Via the germline V gene, CDR1 is SGHRS and CDR2 YFSETQ. Counted from cysteine to phenylalanine, this CDR3 has 12 amino acids. The entry retains the CDR3 DNA only, 36 bases that are in frame from base 1. TCR CDR3 regions were amplified from genomic DNA by multiplex PCR using the deep immunoSEQ assay. Extracted genomic DNA from each cell subset was distributed evenly across all wells of several immunoSEQ 96-well plates, and each plate was treated as a replicate. For sorted subsets, 150 to 250 ng genomic DNA, equal to tens of thousands of T cell genomes, was loaded into each replicate PCR. Purified libraries were quantified with a Qubit 3.0 fluorometer, sized on a Bioanalyzer 2100, and re-quantified with the KAPA Library Quantification kit. Each immunoSEQ 96-well plate was sequenced on its own single-read 150-cycle Illumina NextSeq 550 flow cell. In the paper's pipeline: Because the immunoSEQ output held only junctional sequences and lacked quality scores, the filtering could not match the filtering applied to full-length reads. To assign V/J genes and CDR3, sequences were annotated against IMGT germline references using PyIR, a Python wrapper for IgBLAST v1.9. Reads with weak V/J assignments (E-value above 1e-6), missing CDR3, stop codons, out-of-frame junctions, or ambiguous translated residues were removed. V3J clonotypes were defined as sequences sharing the same inferred V gene, J gene, and CDR3 amino acid sequence. Percentage overlap between repertoires was calculated by dividing the number of shared unique clonotypes by the size of the smaller repertoire. RTK rarefaction, the Chao1 estimator, and Recon v2.1 estimates of unobserved clonotypes were used to assess repertoire richness. For all TCRbeta clonotypes obtained by the gDNA method from several donors, generation probabilities were computed with OLGA. In its TCRdb copy, this immuneACCESS table keeps in-frame sequences only and misses some clones. Where compared with another copy, unresolved V genes explain less than half of these, and the others have no known cause. The D gene and trimming were derived from the DNA, and the V and J assignments and clone size from that table. Counted in this sample were approximately 2.1 million clones; about 92% of them appeared once. Of the sample, about 0.39% is held by the ten largest clones.

This clone was counted once. Its cognate antigen has yet to be identified. Base qualities are not at hand, and no much larger clone is one base apart. Other nucleotide sequences from this sample produce the same CDR3. Healthy HIV-negative adults with no recently reported acute infections or vaccinations were included as donors. Every donor was a Caucasian adult living in Nashville, Tennessee, USA. Magnetic negative selection was used to enrich CD4+ T cells, after which naive cells were positively selected on CD45RA and the negative fraction became the memory subset. After blood collection by leukapheresis, PBMCs were isolated using Ficoll-Histopaque density gradient centrifugation and then cryopreserved in the vapor phase of liquid nitrogen. Purity and quantity of every magnetically sorted T cell population were checked by analytical flow cytometry. From each sorted fraction, genomic DNA was isolated and quantified by UV absorbance on a Nanodrop 2000c.

This TCR came from a man between 18 and 29 years old in good health. Some clones in this sample may be carry-over from other donors' samples. The sequence is built from TRBV5-1 and TRBJ1-1; the D gene cannot be resolved reliably. What was sequenced was naive CD4+ T cells from PBMCs. This specimen's cell subset or site label, interpreted: CD45RA+ positively selected. The DNA is as follows: TGCGCCAGCAGCTTGGAGGGAGTCGAAGCTTTCTTT. Translated, this is CASSLEGVEAFF.